This T cell receptor (beta chain) was sequenced in a study of vaccination effects on CD4 cells after COVID-19. Study-wide background: Vaccination followed sampling of two convalescent patients by 16 days and one week respectively.

Overall study results and limits: In the late period after vaccination, infection- and vaccine-induced clones contracted markedly.

Remarks on this clone: Antigen unknown.

Investigators separated out CD4+ T cells once around 9 days of culture had passed. Half-medium changes using IL-2 medium occurred on days 3 and 7. This CDR3 spans 13 amino acids. Germline-derived CDR1 and CDR2 are MNHEY and SVGAGI. Libraries were prepared by immunoSEQ multiplex PCR; TCRdb keeps only in-frame clonotypes and omits some of them. The sample includes 45,000 to 50,000 clones, around 76% of them seen just once. The sequenced sample was CD4+ T cells from PBMCs cultured without peptide, obtained before COVID-19 vaccination. This receptor was identified in a human donor who had a prior SARS-CoV-2 infection. The rearrangement uses TRBV6-5 and TRBJ2-3; D not resolved. CDR3 amino acids: CAEALGFADTQYF. CDR3 coding DNA: TGTGCAGAGGCGTTGGGGTTCGCAGATACGCAGTATTTT.